This record looks at one TCR beta chain sequence and its context. The source of the sample is a study of T cells after yellow fever vaccination. TCRdb reprocessed the 5' RACE reads via MiXCR and lists one record per CDR3 protein. The sample consists of a few hundred thousand distinct CDR3 sequences, roughly 4.3% of them appearing once. Trimming stripped 1 base from V and 7 bases from J, with 10 bases between. Germline assignment: CDR1 SSHAT and CDR2 FNYEAQ (reference sequence). This CDR3 comprises 13 residues. This sample comprised PBMCs, obtained 5 days after the yellow fever booster vaccination. This rearrangement joins TRBV7-7 to TRBJ2-5; D ambiguous. The TCR was taken from a young man who received the YFV17D yellow fever vaccine. Here the CDR3 reads CASSLVDDGTQYF. The CDR3 DNA sequence: TGTGCCAGCAGCTTAGTAGATGACGGGACCCAGTACTTC.